This T cell receptor (beta chain) came from a study of cytomegalovirus exposure and HLA in healthy donors. Study results and limitations: As a later analysis showed, a missense DCLRE1C variant was linked to trimming of TCR beta V- and J-genes. Most subjects' HLA-A and HLA-B alleles were reportedly predicted from TCR beta sequences. The authors listed over 150 TCR beta chains as cytomegalovirus-associated.

The germline CDR1 and CDR2 sequences are MNHEY and SVGAGI. Trimming removed 8 bases from V and 5 bases from J, with 5 bases in between. The CDR3 runs to 10 residues. In the PCR, 60 Vbeta and 13 Jbeta primers were used. As processed by the authors: The count from a later analysis was roughly 80 million unique TCR beta chains, some 12 million of them shared. The protocol was immunoSEQ multiplex PCR, while the TCRdb copy is restricted to in-frame clones and leaves out a portion. The V and J calls and clone size are taken from that table; D and trimming were inferred from the DNA. Of 80,000 to 130,000 clones listed, approximately 81% are singletons. This clone was counted only a few times. Antigen unknown.

The TCR comes from a female donor in good health and CMV-seropositive. Sample: PBMCs. The gene calls are TRBV6-5 and TRBJ2-3, with D hard to call. The chain's CDR3 is CASGRDTQYF. For the CDR3, the DNA is TGTGCCAGCGGTAGAGATACGCAGTATTTT.